This TCR beta chain was identified during a study of neurological immune-mediated disorders. MiXCR was run by TCRdb on the 5' RACE reads, yielding one entry per CDR3 protein. Among more than 30,000 distinct CDR3 sequences, about 14% were seen once, and the ten largest hold under 6.5%. CDR3 length: 14 amino acids. The germline CDR1 and CDR2 sequences are DFQATT and SNEGSKA (reference sequence). With 3 bases clipped from V and 6 bases from J, the junction kept 6 bases outside the gene matches. Stated time point: technical triplicate 2. This clonotype was seen repeatedly, ten times or more. The sequencing sample was made of CD4+ T cells from blood. The sequence was collected from a female donor with HTLV-1-associated myelopathy (HAM/TSP). The V gene is TRBV20-1, the J gene TRBJ2-4, with TRBD1 matching 9 bases. The CDR3 protein is CSARHRGLGNIQYF. The CDR3 coding sequence is TGCAGTGCTAGGCACAGGGGGCTTGGAAACATTCAGTACTTC.